This T cell receptor (beta chain) emerged from a study of T cell responses to AZD1222 COVID-19 vaccine. Study observations and caveats: Elevations in Spike-specific TCR breadth and depth followed administration of two AZD1222 doses.

Measured with immunoSEQ multiplex PCR; TCRdb has only the in-frame clones, and not every one. The sample comprises around 140,000 clones, 65% to 90% of which are singletons, and around 7.9% rests with the top ten. The germline V gene encodes CDR1 SGHTA and CDR2 FQGNSA. The CDR3 spans 16 residues. Losses at the gene ends were 1 base for V and 3 bases for J; bases not matched to a gene: 4. Concerning this clone: Its antigen is currently unknown.

The sequence was collected from an adult who received the MenACWY meningococcal vaccine as a control. The chain combines TRBV7-2 with TRBJ1-2; 11 bases are shared with TRBD1. Specimen: peripheral blood, collected 28 days after the second dose of the MenACWY control vaccine. DNA for the CDR3: TGTGCCAGCAGCTTAGGGACAGGGGGCGGTGACTATGGCTACACCTTC. Encoded protein: CASSLGTGGGDYGYTF.